Shown below are 27 T cell receptor beta chains from a single sample sequenced in a study of blood T cells in healthy people across ages. Sample-barcoded 5' priming and a J-beta primer mix drove a second PCR of about 6 to 12 cycles. TCRdb itself ran the 5' RACE reads through MiXCR, one entry per CDR3 protein. The profile shows around 700,000 distinct CDR3 sequences, more than 20% of them singletons. This sample was also put to use in a study of T cells of mothers and their children.

The source material was blood. These receptors were obtained from a boy younger than 18 in good health.

This clonotype has just a few counts. V is TRBV29-1 and J is TRBJ1-1, with a weak D call TRBD1 (5 bases). Germline CDR1 is SQVTM and CDR2 is ANQGSEA. The CDR3 is 13 amino acids. V was clipped by 1 base and J by 3 bases, with 9 bases between them. This chain's CDR3 is CSVEGRAHTEAFF. The CDR3 nucleotides are TGCAGCGTTGAAGGCAGGGCCCACACTGAAGCTTTCTTT.

The chain combines TRBV7-9 with TRBJ2-5; D is perhaps TRBD2 (7 bases). This CDR3 is built from 15 residues. V was clipped by 3 bases and J by 0 bases, with 11 bases between them. Per the germline V gene, CDR1 is SEHNR and CDR2 is FQNEAQ (reference sequence). The DNA for the CDR3 is TGTGCCAGCAGCTTCGGAGGGGGGGACCAAGAGACCCAGTACTTC. This encodes CASSFGGGDQETQYF.

This clonotype appeared a few times. The chain is built from TRBV28 and TRBJ2-5; TRBD1 agrees at 7 bases. This CDR3 has 16 residues. The ends lost 3 bases at V and 1 base at J; junction bases unmatched: 8. Germline V gene data show CDR1 as MDHEN and CDR2 as SYDVKM. In DNA, the CDR3 is TGTGCCAGCAGTTTGTTTCCGGGACAGCTCCAAGAGACCCAGTACTTC. Protein sequence: CASSLFPGQLQETQYF.

This chain connects TRBV29-1 to TRBJ2-7; D remains unclear. Trimming left V 6 bases short and J 0 bases short, with 12 bases between. The CDR3 runs 13 residues. In germline, CDR1 is SQVTM, CDR2 ANQGSEA. The CDR3 coding sequence is TGCAGCGTGAAGGACGGCCACTCCTACGAGCAGTACTTC. As protein: CSVKDGHSYEQYF.

The chain combines TRBV2 with TRBJ1-5, with 12 positions matching TRBD1. Germline V gene sequence: CDR1 SNHLY, CDR2 FYNNEI. J gave up 7 bases and V 4 bases, and 8 bases lay outside the gene matches. The CDR3 is 16 residues long. This CDR3 reads CASSGGGQGARQPQHF. For the CDR3, the DNA is TGTGCCAGCAGTGGAGGGGGACAGGGGGCGCGGCAGCCCCAGCATTTT.

This clonotype was observed a handful of times. V gene TRBV28 combines with J gene TRBJ2-1, with 7 nucleotides matching TRBD2. CDR3 length equals 19 residues. The germline CDR1 and CDR2 sequences are MDHEN and SYDVKM. V lost 10 bases to trimming and J lost 0 bases; unmatched junction nucleotides: 21. The CDR3 coding sequence is TGTGCCACGGAGGTGGCGGCTAGCGGAGGTGCGAGCTCCTACAATGAGCAGTTCTTC. This gives the protein CATEVAASGGASSYNEQFF.

The genes are TRBV12-3 or TRBV12-4 and TRBJ2-1; D might be TRBD1 (5 bases). The CDR3 has 14 amino acids. V lost 2 bases and J lost 4, with 9 bases in between. CDR3 sequence (DNA): TGTGCCAGCAGTTTAACGGACACATACAATGAGCAGTTCTTC. This encodes CASSLTDTYNEQFF.

There are a few counts of this clonotype. J is TRBJ2-7 and V is TRBV13, with D unresolved. CDR1 is PRHDT, CDR2 FYEKMQ, per germline (reference sequence). Trimming removed 2 bases from V and 4 bases from J, with 6 bases in between. The CDR3 runs 12 residues. The CDR3 loop is CASSLFRYEQYF. For the CDR3, the DNA is TGTGCCAGCAGCTTATTCAGGTACGAGCAGTACTTC.

This clonotype was counted between two and nine times. This sequence joins TRBV11-2 and TRBJ1-6; D remains unclear. Germline V lookup: CDR1 SGHAT, CDR2 FQNNGV. Trimming pared 5 bases from V and 6 bases from J, leaving 14 bases between. The CDR3 length is 15 residues. The DNA of the CDR3 is TGTGCCAGCAGCCGAGTAGGTGGGATTAATTCACCCCTCCACTTT. Its translation: CASSRVGGINSPLHF.

This clonotype occurred many times. The chain combines TRBV28 with TRBJ2-7; TRBD2 matches 9 bases. CDR3 length: 16 amino acids. Germline loops: CDR1 MDHEN, CDR2 SYDVKM. The ends lost 1 base at V and 3 bases at J; junction bases unmatched: 7. The CDR3 loop is CASSLSTTSGDYEQYF. The CDR3 DNA sequence: TGTGCCAGCAGTTTATCTACGACTAGCGGTGACTACGAGCAGTACTTC.

The table lists this clonotype with a few counts. The gene calls are TRBV7-9 and TRBJ2-5; 7 bases line up with TRBD2. CDR1 SEHNR and CDR2 FQNEAQ come from the germline V gene (reference sequence). CDR3 size: 14 residues. The ends lost 4 bases at V and 5 bases at J; junction bases unmatched: 7. In DNA form, the CDR3 reads TGTGCCAGCAGCTCGTCTAGCGGATGGGAGACCCAGTACTTC. Translated: CASSSSSGWETQYF.

This clonotype was detected only once. The chain uses TRBV7-8 and TRBJ2-3; D is unclear. Germline values: CDR1 SGHVS, CDR2 FQNEAQ. The V end lost 1 base, the J end lost 5 bases, and 4 bases lay between the germline ends. There are 12 residues in the CDR3. The CDR3 protein is CASSLDLDTQYF. CDR3 nucleotide sequence: TGTGCCAGCAGCTTAGATTTAGATACGCAGTATTTT.

This clonotype was recorded a few times. The genes are TRBV12-3 or TRBV12-4 and TRBJ2-7; 11 nucleotides agree with TRBD2. The J segment lost 0 bases and the V segment lost 4 bases, leaving 17 bases of the junction unmatched. This CDR3 has 20 amino acids. The CDR3, as DNA: TGTGCCAGCAGTTACCTCTTGATAGCGGGGGGGATACGTAGCTCCTACGAGCAGTACTTC. This gives the protein CASSYLLIAGGIRSSYEQYF.

This clonotype has more than one count but fewer than ten. The chain has TRBV7-2 and TRBJ2-5; TRBD1 matches 11 bases. Germline CDR1 and CDR2: SGHTA and FQGNSA. This CDR3 has 15 amino acids. Unmatched junction bases numbered 6, after V lost 5 bases and J lost 4 bases. CDR3 coding DNA: TGTGCCAGCAGCAGGGACAGGGGGTCGATAGAGACCCAGTACTTC. As protein: CASSRDRGSIETQYF.

The chain carries TRBV5-1 and TRBJ2-5; TRBD1 might be the D (6 bases). The J call may be in error: the DNA end matches TRBJ2-7 better. This CDR3 has 14 amino acids. Germline V lookup: CDR1 SGHRS, CDR2 YFSETQ. This CDR3 reads CASSLELQGYEQYF. The DNA of the CDR3 is TGCGCCAGCAGCTTGGAGTTACAGGGTTACGAGCAGTACTTC.

This clonotype was picked up many times. The chain links TRBV7-8 to TRBJ1-4; D is possibly TRBD1 (5 bases). The CDR3 covers 15 residues. Between the trimmed V and J ends, which lost 1 base and 2 bases, there was a span of 8 bases. CDR1 and CDR2 (germline): SGHVS, FQNEAQ. CDR3 loop: CASSLGAGTNEKLFF. The CDR3 nucleotides are TGTGCCAGCAGCTTAGGCGCAGGGACTAATGAAAAACTGTTTTTT.

This rearrangement joins TRBV29-1 to TRBJ2-5; the D is unclear. The closer fit of TRBJ2-7 to the DNA end suggests the J call may be wrong. CDR3 length: 13 residues. Germline CDR1 reads SQVTM; CDR2 reads ANQGSEA. CDR3 residues: CSVVSFGSYEQYF. The CDR3 DNA reads as TGCAGCGTTGTAAGTTTTGGATCCTACGAGCAGTACTTC.

This clonotype was counted only a few times. The CDR3 here is CASRSELNEQFF. The CDR3 region has the DNA TGTGCCAGCAGATCTGAGTTGAATGAGCAGTTCTTC. The chain is built from TRBV6-1 and TRBJ2-5, with D hard to call. The J call is in doubt because the DNA end fits TRBJ2-1 better. The CDR3 runs to 12 residues. Germline CDR1 and CDR2: MNHNS and SASEGT.

The sample holds a few counts of this clonotype. This rearrangement joins TRBV7-3 to TRBJ2-1, with TRBD2 matching over 9 bases. Germline loops: CDR1 SGHTA, CDR2 FQGTGA. The trim removed 5 bases at V and 0 bases at J, leaving 8 bases unmatched. The CDR3 length is 17 residues. Here the CDR3 reads CASSDPERGASYNEQFF. In DNA form, the CDR3 reads TGTGCCAGCAGCGATCCGGAGCGGGGGGCCTCCTACAATGAGCAGTTCTTC.

The chain has TRBV29-1 and TRBJ2-6, with a possible D match to TRBD1 (6 bases). The germline gives CDR1 SQVTM, CDR2 ANQGSEA. Trimming took 5 bases from V and 0 from J, leaving 8 bases between them. The CDR3 is made up of 14 amino acids. DNA of the CDR3: TGCAGCGTTACAGGGAGCTCTGGGGCCAACGTCCTGACTTTC. Translated, it gives CSVTGSSGANVLTF.

The chain is built from TRBV28 and TRBJ2-7; 8 positions match TRBD1. The germline gives CDR1 MDHEN, CDR2 SYDVKM. Losses at the gene ends were 5 bases for V and 2 bases for J; bases not matched to a gene: 8. The CDR3 loop spans 15 amino acids. The CDR3 loop reads CASSKGDRLPYEQYF. The CDR3 DNA sequence: TGTGCCAGCAGTAAAGGGGACAGGTTACCCTACGAGCAGTACTTC. The full variable domain, its missing parts supplied by reference TRBV28 and TRBJ2-7, is DVKVTQSSRYLVKRTGEKVFLECVQDMDHENMFWYRQDPGLGLRLIYFSYDVKMKEKGDIPEGYSVSREKKERFSLILESASTNQTSMYLCASSKGDRLPYEQYFGPGTRLTVT.

The genes are TRBV20-1 and TRBJ1-2, with D possibly TRBD1 on 5 matching bases. V was pared by 4 bases and J by 4 bases, with 7 bases between. The CDR3 is 11 amino acids. Germline CDR1 and CDR2: DFQATT and SNEGSKA (reference sequence). The CDR3 DNA is TGCAGTGCTATGGGGGGCTATGGCTACACCTTC. Translated: CSAMGGYGYTF.

This clonotype has a handful of counts. The CDR3 region has the DNA TGTGCCAGCAGTGGGGGACTAGCGGCTGCCTACGAGCAGTACTTC. This encodes CASSGGLAAAYEQYF. The chain combines TRBV6-1 with TRBJ2-7; 11 bases align to TRBD2. Germline CDR1 MNHNS, CDR2 SASEGT. The CDR3 loop spans 15 amino acids. V dropped 4 bases and J dropped 2; count of bases not matched to a gene: 4.

The chain has TRBV27 and TRBJ2-3, with 13 bases fitting TRBD2. Germline V gives CDR1 MNHEY, CDR2 SMNVEV (reference sequence). After removal of 8 bases from V and 4 bases from J, the junction contained 3 bases not matched to a gene. The CDR3 loop spans 14 amino acids. The DNA for the CDR3 is TGTGCCAGCGAGGGACTAGCGGGGTCAGATACGCAGTATTTT. Amino acids: CASEGLAGSDTQYF.

This chain links TRBV15 with TRBJ2-7; D is possibly TRBD1 or TRBD2 (5 bases each). Germline assignment: CDR1 LNHNV and CDR2 YYDKDF (reference sequence). Trimming removed 3 bases at V and 5 bases at J, with 14 bases between. This CDR3 region has 14 residues. For the CDR3, the DNA is TGTGCCACCAGCAGCCTCTTAGGGGACCACGAGCAGTACTTC. The encoded protein is CATSSLLGDHEQYF.

In this sample, this clonotype turned up a few times. The chain links TRBV29-1 to TRBJ2-2, with 7 bases matching TRBD1. V lost 4 bases and J lost 5; bases outside the gene matches: 1. CDR3 size: 12 residues. CDR1 is SQVTM and CDR2 is ANQGSEA in the germline V gene. This chain's CDR3 is CSVVQGTGELFF. The CDR3 DNA reads TGCAGCGTTGTACAGGGGACCGGGGAGCTGTTTTTT.

The chain links TRBV20-1 to TRBJ2-3, with 7 bases aligning to TRBD2. Germline V gene sequence: CDR1 DFQATT, CDR2 SNEGSKA (reference sequence). The CDR3 extends over 14 amino acids. J was trimmed by 6 bases and V by 4 bases; bases with no gene match: 10. CDR3 bases: TGCAGTGCTATGAGGGCGGGGGTGTACGATACGCAGTATTTT. Translating gives CSAMRAGVYDTQYF.